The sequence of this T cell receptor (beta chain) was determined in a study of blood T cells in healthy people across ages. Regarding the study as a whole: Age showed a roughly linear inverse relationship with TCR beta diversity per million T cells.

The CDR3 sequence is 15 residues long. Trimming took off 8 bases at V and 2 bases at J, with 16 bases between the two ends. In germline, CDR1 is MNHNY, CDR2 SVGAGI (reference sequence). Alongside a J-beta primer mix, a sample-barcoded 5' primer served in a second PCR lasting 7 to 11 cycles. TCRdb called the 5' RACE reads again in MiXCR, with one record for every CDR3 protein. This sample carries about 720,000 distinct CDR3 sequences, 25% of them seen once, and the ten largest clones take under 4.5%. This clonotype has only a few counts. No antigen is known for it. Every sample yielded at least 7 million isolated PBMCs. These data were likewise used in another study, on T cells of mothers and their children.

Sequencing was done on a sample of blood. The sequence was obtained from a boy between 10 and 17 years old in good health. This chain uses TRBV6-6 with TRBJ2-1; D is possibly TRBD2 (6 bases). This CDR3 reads CASSGGQGAYNEQFF. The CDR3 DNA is TGTGCCAGCTCCGGAGGGCAGGGAGCCTACAATGAGCAGTTCTTC.